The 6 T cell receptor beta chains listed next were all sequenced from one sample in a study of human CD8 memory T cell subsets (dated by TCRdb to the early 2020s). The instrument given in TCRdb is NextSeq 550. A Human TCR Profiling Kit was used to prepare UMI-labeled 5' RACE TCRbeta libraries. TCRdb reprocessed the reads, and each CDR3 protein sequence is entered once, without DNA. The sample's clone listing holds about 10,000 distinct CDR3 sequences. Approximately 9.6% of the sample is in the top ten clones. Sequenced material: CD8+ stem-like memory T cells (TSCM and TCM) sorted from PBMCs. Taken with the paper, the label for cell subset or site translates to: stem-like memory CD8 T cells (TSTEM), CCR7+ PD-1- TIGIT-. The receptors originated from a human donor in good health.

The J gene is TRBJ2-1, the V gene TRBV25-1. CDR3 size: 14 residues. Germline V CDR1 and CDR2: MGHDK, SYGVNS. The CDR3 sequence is CASSEFALTDEQFF.

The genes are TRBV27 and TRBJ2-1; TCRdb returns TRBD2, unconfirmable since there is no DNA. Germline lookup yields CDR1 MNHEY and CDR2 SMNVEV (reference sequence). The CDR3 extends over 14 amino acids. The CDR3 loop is CASSLVLAGYEQFF.

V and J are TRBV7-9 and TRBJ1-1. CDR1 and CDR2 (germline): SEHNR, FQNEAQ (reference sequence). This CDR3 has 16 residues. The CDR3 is CASSPPIPQEVPEAFF.

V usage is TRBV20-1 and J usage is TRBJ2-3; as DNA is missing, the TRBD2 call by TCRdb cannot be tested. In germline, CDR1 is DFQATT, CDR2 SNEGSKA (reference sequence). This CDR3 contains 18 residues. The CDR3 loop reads CSAVPTLGLAGDLDTQYF.

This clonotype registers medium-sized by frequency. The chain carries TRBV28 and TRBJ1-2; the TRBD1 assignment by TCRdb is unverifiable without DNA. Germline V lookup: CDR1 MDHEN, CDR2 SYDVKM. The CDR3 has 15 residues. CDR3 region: CASSYAGTANYGYTF.

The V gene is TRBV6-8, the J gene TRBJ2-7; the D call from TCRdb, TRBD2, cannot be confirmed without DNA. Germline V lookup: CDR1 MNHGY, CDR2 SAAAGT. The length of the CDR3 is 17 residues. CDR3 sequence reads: CASSYSLLAGVVYEQYF.